Listed below are T cell receptor beta chains from one sample, sequenced in a study of response to subunit inactivated influenza vaccine. TCRdb passed the RT-PCR reads through MiXCR, listing each CDR3 protein once. The data contain 450,000 to 600,000 distinct CDR3 sequences, about 7.6% of them singletons. The specimen comprised PBMCs from blood, sampled about 23 months after vaccination. The origin of the receptors is a man aged 45-69 years who received an inactivated influenza vaccine. Each CDR3 is given with its conserved first and last residue.

cdr3_aa j_call v_call
CASSRSSATNEKLFF TRBJ1-4 TRBV6-2/TRBV6-3
CASSPPRTGVHNSPLHF TRBJ1-6 TRBV28
CASSSPGRKDEKLFF TRBJ1-4 TRBV12-3/TRBV12-4
CASSTNRGGDTQYF TRBJ2-3 TRBV13
CASSPPRALNTEAFF TRBJ1-1 TRBV3-1
CASSQGAGKIYGYETQYF TRBJ2-5 TRBV4-1
CSVGQDFYGYTF TRBJ1-2 TRBV29-1
CASSQDPTGGQPQHF TRBJ1-5 TRBV4-3
CASRAPGLSTEAFF TRBJ1-1 TRBV19
CASSPDRGGNIQYF TRBJ2-4 TRBV18
CASSVVASQETQYF TRBJ2-5 TRBV5-1
CAISEWQGDNYGYTF TRBJ1-2 TRBV10-3
CSAPRQGMYGEQYF TRBJ2-7 TRBV20-1
CASSLYRGTDTQYF TRBJ2-3 TRBV27
CASSRSLAGAEQYF TRBJ2-7 TRBV10-1
CASSQVSGSKNEQFF TRBJ2-1 TRBV3-1
CASSFGGTTGELFF TRBJ2-2 TRBV5-1
CASSPTSGMLSTDTQYF TRBJ2-3 TRBV12-3/TRBV12-4
CASSPPGLPPSGEQFF TRBJ2-1 TRBV18
CASSPAGPWEKLFF TRBJ1-4 TRBV28
CASSLGLPEKLFF TRBJ1-4 TRBV7-2
CASSLANSGTGELFF TRBJ2-2 TRBV5-6
CASSFRTSGLSYNEQFF TRBJ2-1 TRBV27
CSASSSGRALSDEQYF TRBJ2-7 TRBV20-1
CASSYSAGAGGAFF TRBJ1-1 TRBV6-5
CASSWGQGRGLGTGELFF TRBJ2-2 TRBV5-6
CASSTGQGGVGELFF TRBJ2-2 TRBV11-2
CASSLLSMNTEAFF TRBJ1-1 TRBV5-1
CASSATGTGFPEAFF TRBJ1-1 TRBV18
CASSLSVNEQFF TRBJ2-1 TRBV12-3/TRBV12-4
CASSVEAALRTGELFF TRBJ2-2 TRBV9
CASTPRVNQPQHF TRBJ1-5 TRBV28
CASRRGGYGDTQYF TRBJ2-3 TRBV21-1
CASSFQRTFTDTQYF TRBJ2-3 TRBV7-2
CASCPGTDSYNEQFF TRBJ2-1 TRBV4-1
CASQDRGTVDEQFF TRBJ2-1 TRBV10-3
CASAIDRSPLHF TRBJ1-6 TRBV7-9
CASSLDQVAGSTQYF TRBJ2-3 TRBV11-2
CASSQDLYGGTSNEQFF TRBJ2-1 TRBV4-3
CASSQITPRRLFF TRBJ1-4 TRBV4-1